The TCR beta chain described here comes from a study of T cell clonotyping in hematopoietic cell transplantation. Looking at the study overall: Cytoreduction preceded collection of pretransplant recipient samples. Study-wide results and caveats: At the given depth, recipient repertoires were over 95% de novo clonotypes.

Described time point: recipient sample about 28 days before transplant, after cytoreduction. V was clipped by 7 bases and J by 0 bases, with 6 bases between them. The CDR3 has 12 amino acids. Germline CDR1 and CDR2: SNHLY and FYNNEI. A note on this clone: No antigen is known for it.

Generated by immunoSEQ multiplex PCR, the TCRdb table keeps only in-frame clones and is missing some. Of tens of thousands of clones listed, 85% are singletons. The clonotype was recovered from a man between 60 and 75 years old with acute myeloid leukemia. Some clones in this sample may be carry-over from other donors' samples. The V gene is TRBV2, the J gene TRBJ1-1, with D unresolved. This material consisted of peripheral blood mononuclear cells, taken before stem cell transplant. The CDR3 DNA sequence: TGTGCCAGCAACCACCTGAACACTGAAGCTTTCTTT. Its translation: CASNHLNTEAFF. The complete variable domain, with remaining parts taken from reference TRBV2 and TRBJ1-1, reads EPEVTQTPSHQVTQMGQEVILRCVPISNHLYFYWYRQILGQKVEFLVSFYNNEISEKSEIFDDQFSVERPDGSNFTLKIRSTKLEDSAMYFCASNHLNTEAFFGQGTRLTVV.